This T cell receptor beta chain was sequenced for a study of response to subunit inactivated influenza vaccine. Study-wide results and caveats: Only a handful of new T cells, the authors suggested, are recruited with each seasonal influenza vaccination.

From germline, CDR1 is LNHDA and CDR2 SQIVND (reference sequence). This CDR3 region has 14 residues. V lost 5 bases, J lost 4 bases, and 15 bases lay in between. Comments on this clonotype: As yet, its antigen is unknown.

TCRdb itself ran the RT-PCR reads through MiXCR, one entry per CDR3 protein. This sample has 500,000 to 600,000 distinct CDR3 sequences, with about an eighth found just once. Material: PBMCs from blood, obtained on the day of vaccination. The TCR sequence derives from a man in his fifties or sixties who received an inactivated influenza vaccine. The J gene is TRBJ2-7, the V gene TRBV19; the D gene is possibly TRBD2 (6 bases). The chain's CDR3 is CASSVGGKVYEQYF. In DNA, the CDR3 is TGTGCCAGTAGTGTCGGCGGGAAGGTGTACGAGCAGTACTTC.